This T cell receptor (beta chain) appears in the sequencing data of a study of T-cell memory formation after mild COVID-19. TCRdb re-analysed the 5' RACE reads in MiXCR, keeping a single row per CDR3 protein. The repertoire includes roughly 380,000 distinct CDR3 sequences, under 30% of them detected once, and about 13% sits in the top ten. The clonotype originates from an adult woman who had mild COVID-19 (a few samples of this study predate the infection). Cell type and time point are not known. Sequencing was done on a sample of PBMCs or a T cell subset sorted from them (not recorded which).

CDR3 coding DNA: TGTGCCTGGAGTGTCTCCGGACTAGCGGGAGCGCGATCCTACAATGAGCAGTTCTTC. Its translation is CAWSVSGLAGARSYNEQFF. V gene TRBV30 combines with J gene TRBJ2-1, with TRBD2 identical over 13 bases. Trimming removed 0 bases from V and 1 base from J; junction bases left unmatched: 9. The V gene's germline CDR1 is GTSNPN and CDR2 SVGIG (reference sequence). CDR3 size: 19 residues.